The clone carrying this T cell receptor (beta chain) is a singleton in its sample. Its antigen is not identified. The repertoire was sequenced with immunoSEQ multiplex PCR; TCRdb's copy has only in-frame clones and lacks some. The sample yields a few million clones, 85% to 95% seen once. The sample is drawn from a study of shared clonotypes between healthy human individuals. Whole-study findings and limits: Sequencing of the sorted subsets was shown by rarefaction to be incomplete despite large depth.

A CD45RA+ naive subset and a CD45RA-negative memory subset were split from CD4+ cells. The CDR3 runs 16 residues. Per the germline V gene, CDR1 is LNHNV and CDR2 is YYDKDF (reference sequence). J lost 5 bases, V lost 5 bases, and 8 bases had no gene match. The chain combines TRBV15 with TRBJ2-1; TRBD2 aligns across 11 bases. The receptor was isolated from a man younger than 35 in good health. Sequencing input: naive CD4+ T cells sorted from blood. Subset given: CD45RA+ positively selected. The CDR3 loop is CATSSDTSGGHNEQFF. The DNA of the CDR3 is TGTGCCACCAGCTCCGACACTAGCGGGGGCCACAATGAGCAGTTCTTC.